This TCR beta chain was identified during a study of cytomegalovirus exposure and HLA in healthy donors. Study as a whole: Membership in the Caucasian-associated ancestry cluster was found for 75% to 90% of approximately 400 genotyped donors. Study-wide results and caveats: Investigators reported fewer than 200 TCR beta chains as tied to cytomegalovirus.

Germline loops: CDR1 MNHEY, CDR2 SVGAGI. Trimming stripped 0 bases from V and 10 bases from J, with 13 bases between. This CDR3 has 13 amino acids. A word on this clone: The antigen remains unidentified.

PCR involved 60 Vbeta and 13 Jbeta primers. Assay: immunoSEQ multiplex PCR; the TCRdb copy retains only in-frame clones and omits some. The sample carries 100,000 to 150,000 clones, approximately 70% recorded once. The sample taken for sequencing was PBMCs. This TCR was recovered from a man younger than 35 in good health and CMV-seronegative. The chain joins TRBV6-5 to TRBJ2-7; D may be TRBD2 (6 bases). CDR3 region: CASSYSTGGGQYF. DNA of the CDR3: TGTGCCAGCAGTTACTCGACTGGGGGAGGACAGTACTTC.